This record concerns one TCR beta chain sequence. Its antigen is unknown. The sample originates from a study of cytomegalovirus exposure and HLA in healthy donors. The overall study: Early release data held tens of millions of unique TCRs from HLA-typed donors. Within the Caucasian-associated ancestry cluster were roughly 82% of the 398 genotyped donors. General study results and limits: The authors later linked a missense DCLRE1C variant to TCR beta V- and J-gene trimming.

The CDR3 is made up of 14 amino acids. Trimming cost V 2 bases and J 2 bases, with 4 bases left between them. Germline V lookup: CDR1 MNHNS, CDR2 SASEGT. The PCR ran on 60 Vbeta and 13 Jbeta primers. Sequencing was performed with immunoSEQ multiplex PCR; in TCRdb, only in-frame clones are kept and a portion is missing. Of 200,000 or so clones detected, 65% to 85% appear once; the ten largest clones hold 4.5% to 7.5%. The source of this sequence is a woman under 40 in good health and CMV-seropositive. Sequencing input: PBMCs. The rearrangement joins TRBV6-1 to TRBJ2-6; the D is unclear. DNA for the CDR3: TGTGCCAGCAGTGAATATGCTGGGGCCAACGTCCTGACTTTC. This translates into CASSEYAGANVLTF.